Listed here is a single T cell receptor beta chain. The clone's antigen remains unknown. No base qualities exist here, and no much larger clone lies one base off it. These data come from a study of blood T cell repertoires in COVID-19 (dated by TCRdb to the early 2020s). Context from the whole study: Samples covering the acute and convalescent phases of COVID-19 were provided by collaborators in the United States, Italy and Spain. The samples were drawn from two sources: the first 160 participants of the ongoing ImmuneRACE study, and about 1,300 subjects contributed by 6 global collaborators. Deeply sampled blood TCRbeta repertoires from subjects exposed to, actively infected with, or recovered from COVID-19 were included in the dataset. Where available, HLA class I and class II types were taken from metadata supplied by the sample provider and were not determined by assay-based typing. The repertoires were released in a freely available public database intended as a resource for research on the immune response to SARS-CoV-2. Nearly every sample came with metadata listing a de-identified subject ID, COVID-19 status, age in years and sex. The prospective study material was composed of cDNA or gDNA derived from T cells, B-cell-depleted T cells, or PBMCs. The study at large found these results: The amount of clinical and demographic metadata varied by source and participant and was provided uncurated.

There are 14 amino acids in the CDR3, from cysteine to phenylalanine inclusive. Solely the CDR3 DNA is kept, with 42 bases framed from the first base. The germline V gene (reference sequence) supplies CDR1 LNHDA and CDR2 SQIVND. Trimming takes 1 base from V and 0 bases from J, and the germline ends sit 4 bases apart. Whole blood was collected in K2EDTA tubes by collaborating institutions according to the institutions' own protocols. For TCRbeta analysis, collaborators shipped samples as frozen whole blood, isolated PBMCs, or DNA extracted from either of those sample types. The immunoSEQ Assay, a bias-controlled multiplex PCR, was used to amplify TCRbeta CDR3 regions from genomic DNA. The authors processed their data as follows. The number of nucleated cells in each sample was estimated from the amplification of reference gene primers within the assay. Sequence reads were collapsed and filtered to measure the absolute abundance of every unique TCRbeta CDR3 rearrangement. For each sample, productive Simpson clonality was calculated as the square root of Simpson's diversity index across productive rearrangements. Entries here come from immuneACCESS through TCRdb and include only in-frame sequences with V and J called. Some clones fail to appear in such tables; in the studies checked, an unresolved V gene covers under half of the shortfall, and the cause of the remainder is unknown. That table supplies the V and J calls and clone size; D and trimming were determined from the DNA. The sample table holds 25,000 to 30,000 clones, of which about 91% were seen once. The top ten constitute around 2.5% of the sample.

The specimen sequenced was peripheral blood. The chain couples TRBV19 to TRBJ2-1, with the D gene call left open. The sequence derives from a man aged 50-59 years with active COVID-19. The encoded CDR3 is CASSIGSSYNEQFF. The sequence in DNA is TGTGCCAGTAGTATAGGCAGCTCCTACAATGAGCAGTTCTTC.